Below, 17 T cell receptor beta chains from the same sample are listed, as sequenced in a study of Ad26.COV2.S vaccination and SARS-CoV-2 variants. The treatment here: roughly 20 received Ad26.COV2.S at low or high dose, single or two shots; 5 received placebo; per-sample allocation not given. Samples were taken on day 63 after the first vaccine or placebo injection. Sequenced by immunoSEQ multiplex PCR; TCRdb stores in-frame clones only, minus some. Of over 200,000 clones in the sample, approximately 90% were seen once. Sequenced material: peripheral blood, taken in a trial of Ad26.COV2.S vaccine versus placebo. The origin of the receptors is a person between 18 and 60 years old who received the Ad26.COV2.S COVID-19 vaccine or a placebo.

This chain connects TRBV7-9 to TRBJ2-3; tentatively, D is TRBD2 (6 bases). This CDR3 is 15 amino acids long. V dropped 3 bases and J dropped 0 bases, with 10 bases sitting between them. The germline CDR1 and CDR2 sequences are SEHNR and FQNEAQ (reference sequence). The CDR3 region is CASSLGTGSTDTQYF. The CDR3, as DNA: TGTGCCAGCAGCTTGGGGACTGGGAGCACAGATACGCAGTATTTT. The complete variable domain, with remaining parts taken from reference TRBV7-9 and TRBJ2-3, reads DTGVSQNPRHKITKRGQNVTFRCDPISEHNRLYWYRQTLGQGPEFLTYFQNEAQLEKSRLLSDRFSAERPKGSFSTLEIQRTEQGDSAMYLCASSLGTGSTDTQYFGPGTRLTVL.

The chain couples TRBV5-1 to TRBJ2-3; TRBD2 matches at 8 bases. This CDR3 has 18 residues. Losses at the gene ends were 4 bases for V and 2 bases for J; bases not matched to a gene: 15. Germline CDR1 is SGHRS and CDR2 is YFSETQ. CDR3 in DNA: TGCGCCAGCAGCATCCCGGGACTAGGGTCTTCGCCCACAGATACGCAGTATTTT. As protein: CASSIPGLGSSPTDTQYF.

V gene TRBV7-3 combines with J gene TRBJ1-1; TRBD1 agrees at 7 bases. V dropped 2 bases and J dropped 5; count of bases not matched to a gene: 5. Germline V lookup: CDR1 SGHTA, CDR2 FQGTGA. The CDR3 runs 14 residues. The CDR3 sequence is CASSLSGGVTEAFF. In nucleotides, the CDR3 is TGTGCCAGCAGCTTATCAGGGGGAGTAACTGAAGCTTTCTTT.

Notes on this clone: Other DNA sequences in the same sample also yield this CDR3. This rearrangement joins TRBV29-1 to TRBJ2-3, with D possibly being TRBD2 (6 bases). V lost 4 bases, J lost 0 bases, and 8 bases lay in between. The germline V gene encodes CDR1 SQVTM and CDR2 ANQGSEA. This CDR3 is 13 amino acids long. The CDR3 region has the DNA TGCAGCGTTGGTGGGGGGAGCACAGATACGCAGTATTTT. This encodes CSVGGGSTDTQYF.

This chain links TRBV4-3 with TRBJ2-7, with D unclear. The CDR3 extends over 13 amino acids. Looked up from germline, CDR1 is LGHNA and CDR2 is YSLEER. Trimming cost V 2 bases and J 2 bases, with 7 bases left between them. CDR3: CASSQTPTYEQYF. The CDR3 bases are TGCGCCAGCAGCCAAACCCCTACCTACGAGCAGTACTTC.

This chain joins TRBV6-5 and TRBJ1-3; 7 bases line up with TRBD1. From germline, CDR1 is MNHEY and CDR2 SVGAGI. The CDR3 extends over 14 amino acids. J lost 7 bases, V lost 7 bases, and 10 bases had no gene match. DNA for the CDR3: TGTGCCAGCACCCCGTCGACAGGGAGGAACACCATATATTTT. Translating gives CASTPSTGRNTIYF.

CDR3 in DNA: TGTGCCACCAGCACGACAGGGGACCGTAATCAGCCCCAGCATTTT. Its translation: CATSTTGDRNQPQHF. This sequence joins TRBV15 and TRBJ1-5; 8 bases agree with TRBD1. The CDR3 has 15 residues. Germline-derived CDR1 and CDR2 are LNHNV and YYDKDF (reference sequence). The J segment lost 4 bases and the V segment lost 4 bases, leaving 6 bases of the junction unmatched.

The DNA of the CDR3 is TGTGCCAGCAGACCCGCGATGGGGGCGGGGGCCAAAAACATTCAGTACTTC. It yields the protein CASRPAMGAGAKNIQYF. The chain joins TRBV28 to TRBJ2-4; D tentatively reads TRBD1 or TRBD2 (6 bases each). Germline V gene lookup returns CDR1 MDHEN and CDR2 SYDVKM. CDR3 size: 17 residues. V was trimmed by 6 bases and J by 1 base, leaving 19 bases between them.

The V and J genes are TRBV28 and TRBJ1-2, with D perhaps TRBD1 (6 bases). Trimming removed 4 bases from V and 4 bases from J, with 13 bases in between. The CDR3 length is 14 residues. Looked up from germline, CDR1 is MDHEN and CDR2 is SYDVKM. CDR3 nucleotides: TGTGCCAGCAGTTCCCCAGGGGCTACCTATGGCTACACCTTC. This codes for CASSSPGATYGYTF.

The genes are TRBV28 and TRBJ2-7; TRBD1 aligns across 8 bases. After removal of 5 bases from V and 1 base from J, the junction contained 16 bases not matched to a gene. The CDR3 is 18 amino acids. Germline V gene data show CDR1 as MDHEN and CDR2 as SYDVKM. The CDR3 here is CASSPQWTGRLGSYEQYF. DNA of the CDR3: TGTGCCAGCAGTCCCCAATGGACAGGGCGATTGGGGTCCTACGAGCAGTACTTC.

The chain employs TRBV30 and TRBJ2-7, with D possibly being TRBD2 (5 bases). This CDR3 has 11 amino acids. V was clipped by 3 bases and J by 11 bases, with 14 bases between them. CDR1 GTSNPN and CDR2 SVGIG come from the germline V gene (reference sequence). In DNA, the CDR3 is TGTGCCTGGAGGAGGTTATGGCGGGAGTACTTC. It specifies CAWRRLWREYF.

The V and J genes are TRBV27 and TRBJ1-6, with TRBD1 identical over 7 bases. In germline, CDR1 is MNHEY, CDR2 SMNVEV (reference sequence). The CDR3 is made up of 16 amino acids. J was trimmed by 5 bases and V by 5 bases; bases with no gene match: 9. The CDR3: CASSTPRGRDNSPLHF. CDR3 coding DNA: TGTGCCAGCAGTACCCCCAGGGGGAGAGATAATTCACCCCTCCACTTT.

This chain connects TRBV7-8 to TRBJ2-2, with a tentative D call TRBD2 (6 bases). The V end was cut by 5 bases, the J end by 6 bases, with 13 bases between. The CDR3 covers 14 residues. Germline CDR1 reads SGHVS; CDR2 reads FQNEAQ. The DNA for the CDR3 is TGTGCCAGCAGCCTAAGGGACTCCCCCGGGGAGCTGTTTTTT. Protein: CASSLRDSPGELFF. The full variable domain, its missing parts supplied by reference TRBV7-8 and TRBJ2-2, is GAGVSQSPRYKVAKRGQDVALRCDPISGHVSLFWYQQALGQGPEFLTYFQNEAQLDKSGLPSDRFFAERPEGSVSTLKIQRTQQEDSAVYLCASSLRDSPGELFFGEGSRLTVL.

The J gene is TRBJ2-2, the V gene TRBV28, with 7 bases matching TRBD2. V shed 8 bases, J shed 0 bases, and the junction held 6 bases outside the gene matches. The V gene's germline CDR1 is MDHEN and CDR2 SYDVKM. The length of the CDR3 is 15 residues. The CDR3 bases are TGTGCCAGCCTTGGGGGGGGAGCGAACACCGGGGAGCTGTTTTTT. Encoded protein: CASLGGGANTGELFF.

The rearrangement uses TRBV7-9 and TRBJ1-1; D remains ambiguous. The CDR3 totals 14 residues. V shed 4 bases and J shed 0 bases, with 9 bases lying between them. Per germline, CDR1 SEHNR and CDR2 FQNEAQ (reference sequence). The CDR3 loop reads CASSSRRMNTEAFF. The CDR3 nucleotides are TGTGCCAGCAGCTCTAGGAGGATGAACACTGAAGCTTTCTTT.

This rearrangement joins TRBV11-2 to TRBJ1-1; D may be TRBD1 (6 bases). Germline assignment: CDR1 SGHAT and CDR2 FQNNGV. The CDR3 is 16 residues long. V was cut by 5 bases and J by 0 bases, with 16 bases left in between. CDR3 loop: CASSLRTDTLNTEAFF. The DNA for the CDR3 is TGTGCCAGCAGCCTCCGGACAGACACGCTGAACACTGAAGCTTTCTTT.

This clone showed up just a few times. The CDR3 here is CASSFQGFNTEAFF. The CDR3 region has the DNA TGTGCCAGCAGTTTCCAGGGGTTTAACACTGAAGCTTTCTTT. The genes are TRBV27 and TRBJ1-1, with D maybe TRBD1 (6 bases). V was trimmed by 3 bases and J by 2 bases, leaving 10 bases between them. The CDR3 extends over 14 amino acids. CDR1 and CDR2 from the germline V gene are MNHEY and SMNVEV (reference sequence).